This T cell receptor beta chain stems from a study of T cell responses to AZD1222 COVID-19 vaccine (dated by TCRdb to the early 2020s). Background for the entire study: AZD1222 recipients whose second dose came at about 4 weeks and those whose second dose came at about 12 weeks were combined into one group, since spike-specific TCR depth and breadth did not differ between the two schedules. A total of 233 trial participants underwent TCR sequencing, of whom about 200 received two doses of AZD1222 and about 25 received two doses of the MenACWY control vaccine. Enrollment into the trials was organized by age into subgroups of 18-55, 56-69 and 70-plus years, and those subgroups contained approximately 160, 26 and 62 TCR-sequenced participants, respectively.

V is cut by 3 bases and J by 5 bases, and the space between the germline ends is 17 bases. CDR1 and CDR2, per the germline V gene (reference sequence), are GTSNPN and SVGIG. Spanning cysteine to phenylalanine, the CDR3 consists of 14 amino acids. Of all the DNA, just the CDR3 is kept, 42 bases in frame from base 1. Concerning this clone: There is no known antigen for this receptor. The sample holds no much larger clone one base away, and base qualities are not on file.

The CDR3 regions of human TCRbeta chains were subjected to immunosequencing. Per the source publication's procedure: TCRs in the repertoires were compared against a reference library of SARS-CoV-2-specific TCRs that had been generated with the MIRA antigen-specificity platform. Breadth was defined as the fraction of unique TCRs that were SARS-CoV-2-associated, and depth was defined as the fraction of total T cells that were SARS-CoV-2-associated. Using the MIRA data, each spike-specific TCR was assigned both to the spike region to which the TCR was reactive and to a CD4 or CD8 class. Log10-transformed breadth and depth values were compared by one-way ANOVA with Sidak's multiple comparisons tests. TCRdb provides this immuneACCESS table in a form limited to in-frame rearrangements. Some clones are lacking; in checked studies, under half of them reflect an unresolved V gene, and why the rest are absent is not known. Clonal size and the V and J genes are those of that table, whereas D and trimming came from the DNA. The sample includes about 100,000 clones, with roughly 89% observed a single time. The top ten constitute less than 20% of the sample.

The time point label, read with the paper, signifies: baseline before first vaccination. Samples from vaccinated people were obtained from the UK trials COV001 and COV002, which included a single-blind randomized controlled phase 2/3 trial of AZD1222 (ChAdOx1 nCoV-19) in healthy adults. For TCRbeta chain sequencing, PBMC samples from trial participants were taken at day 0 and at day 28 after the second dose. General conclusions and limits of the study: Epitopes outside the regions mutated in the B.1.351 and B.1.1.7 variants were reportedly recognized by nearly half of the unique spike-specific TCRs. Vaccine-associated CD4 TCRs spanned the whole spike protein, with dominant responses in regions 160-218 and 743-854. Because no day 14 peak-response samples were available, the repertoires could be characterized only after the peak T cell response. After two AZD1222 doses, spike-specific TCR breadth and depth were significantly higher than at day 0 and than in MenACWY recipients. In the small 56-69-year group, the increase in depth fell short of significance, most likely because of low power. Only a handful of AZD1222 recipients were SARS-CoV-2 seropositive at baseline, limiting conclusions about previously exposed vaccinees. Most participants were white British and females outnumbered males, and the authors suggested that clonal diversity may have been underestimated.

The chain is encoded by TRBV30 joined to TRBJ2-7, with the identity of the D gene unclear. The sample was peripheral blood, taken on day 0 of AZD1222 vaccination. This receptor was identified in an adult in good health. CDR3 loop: CAWSRGMGKDEQYF. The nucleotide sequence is TGTGCCTGGAGCCGTGGCATGGGTAAGGACGAGCAGTACTTC.